Shown below are 9 T cell receptor beta chains from a single sample sequenced in a study of cytomegalovirus exposure and HLA in healthy donors. Produced via immunoSEQ multiplex PCR; TCRdb's table is partial and in-frame only. The sample includes more than 250,000 clones, about nine tenths seen only once; the top ten take roughly 1.2%. Sequencing used PBMCs. These receptors came from a woman under 40 in good health and CMV-seropositive.

The V and J genes are TRBV4-1 and TRBJ2-3; the D is unclear. CDR1 is MGHRA and CDR2 is YSYEKL in the germline V gene. V shed 1 base and J shed 4 bases, with 9 bases lying between them. This CDR3 is built from 14 residues. The CDR3 sequence: CASSQVQGSDTQYF. CDR3 bases: TGCGCCAGCAGCCAAGTTCAAGGGTCAGATACGCAGTATTTT.

The V call is TRBV7-5, the J call TRBJ1-2; the D segment call TRBD1 is taken from the table without a DNA check. TRBV7-5 is a recognized pseudogene. The length of the CDR3 is 14 residues. DNA of the CDR3: TGTGTCAGAAGCTTACCAGGGGGTAAGGATGGCTACACCTTC. Its protein is CVRSLPGGKDGYTF.

V and J are TRBV28 and TRBJ2-7, with D unresolved. V was pared by 6 bases and J by 2 bases, with 11 bases between. The CDR3 runs 13 residues. Germline loops: CDR1 MDHEN, CDR2 SYDVKM. The CDR3 bases are TGTGCCAGCAGCCCAATCGACACCTACGAGCAGTACTTC. This translates into CASSPIDTYEQYF.

The genes are TRBV28 and TRBJ2-7; TRBD1 matches at 8 bases. V gave up 6 bases and J gave up 1 base; unmatched junction bases: 17. Germline assignment: CDR1 MDHEN and CDR2 SYDVKM. This CDR3 has 18 amino acids. The CDR3 DNA sequence: TGTGCCAGCAGGCCTCCGGGACAGGTGCCCTCGTGGTCCTACGAGCAGTACTTC. Protein sequence: CASRPPGQVPSWSYEQYF. Complete variable domain (other parts from reference TRBV28 and TRBJ2-7): DVKVTQSSRYLVKRTGEKVFLECVQDMDHENMFWYRQDPGLGLRLIYFSYDVKMKEKGDIPEGYSVSREKKERFSLILESASTNQTSMYLCASRPPGQVPSWSYEQYFGPGTRLTVT.

V gene TRBV29-1 combines with J gene TRBJ1-1, with 9 bases identical to TRBD1. The CDR3 has 11 amino acids. V shed 5 bases and J 13 bases; nucleotides not matched to a gene: 8. CDR1 is SQVTM, CDR2 ANQGSEA, per germline. CDR3 in DNA: TGCAGCGTTAACAGGGGGCCGGGGGTTTTCTTT. Translating gives CSVNRGPGVFF.

The chain combines TRBV9 with TRBJ2-1; D may be TRBD1 (6 bases). The CDR3 runs 14 residues. V was cut by 0 bases and J by 5 bases, with 9 bases left in between. The germline V gene has CDR1 SGDLS and CDR2 YYNGEE. CDR3 sequence (DNA): TGTGCCAGCAGCGTAGAAGGACAGAACAATGAGCAGTTCTTC. Amino acids: CASSVEGQNNEQFF.

This clone was seen once. The chain carries TRBV28 and TRBJ2-7, with 8 bases fitting TRBD2. V trimming: 5 bases; J trimming: 3 bases; junction bases outside the gene matches: 9. CDR3 length: 15 amino acids. Germline CDR1 is MDHEN and CDR2 is SYDVKM. The CDR3 loop reads CASSPRTSGYYEQYF. In DNA, the CDR3 is TGTGCCAGCAGTCCTCGCACTAGCGGATACTACGAGCAGTACTTC. Looking up the rest from reference TRBV28 and TRBJ2-7 gives the full variable domain: DVKVTQSSRYLVKRTGEKVFLECVQDMDHENMFWYRQDPGLGLRLIYFSYDVKMKEKGDIPEGYSVSREKKERFSLILESASTNQTSMYLCASSPRTSGYYEQYFGPGTRLTVT.

V usage is TRBV5-1 and J usage is TRBJ2-7, with TRBD1 matching over 9 bases. The V gene end was trimmed by 2 bases and the J gene end by 5 bases; junction bases not matched to a gene: 5. The germline V gene has CDR1 SGHRS and CDR2 YFSETQ. This CDR3 comprises 14 residues. The CDR3 is CASSFPGQGHEQYF. In nucleotides, the CDR3 is TGCGCCAGCAGCTTTCCCGGACAGGGGCACGAGCAGTACTTC.

J is TRBJ1-1 and V is TRBV28, with 10 bases fitting TRBD1. J gave up 4 bases and V 4 bases, and 12 bases lay outside the gene matches. Germline V gene data show CDR1 as MDHEN and CDR2 as SYDVKM. The CDR3 extends over 17 amino acids. CDR3 DNA sequence: TGTGCCAGCAGTTCAGTCCGGGACAGGGGAATTCGCACTGAAGCTTTCTTT. This gives the protein CASSSVRDRGIRTEAFF.